This TCR beta chain derives from a study of OX40 agonist ivuxolimab in advanced cancers. Regarding the study as a whole: Among patients with partial responses at 0.1-3.0 mg/kg, clonal expansion was among the lowest.

Note on this clone: Its antigen is unknown.

Clones were read by immunoSEQ multiplex PCR, and TCRdb kept only the in-frame ones, dropping some. The data show about 100,000 clones, around 90% seen once. Sequenced material: CD4+ or CD8+ T cells sorted from blood, taken in a trial of the OX40 agonist ivuxolimab. The receptor's source is an adult with an advanced solid tumor such as melanoma, head and neck, liver or kidney cancer.

The CDR3 spells CASTLRREETQYF. Here the CDR3 DNA reads TGTGCCAGCACTCTCAGGCGTGAAGAGACCCAGTACTTC. The V gene is TRBV6-6, the J gene TRBJ2-5, with D uncertain. This CDR3 is 13 amino acids long. The V end lost 7 bases, the J end lost 3 bases, and 12 bases lay between the germline ends. Looked up from germline, CDR1 is MNHNY and CDR2 is SVGAGI (reference sequence).